The 13 T cell receptor beta chains given below trace back to one sample, sequenced in a study of cytomegalovirus exposure and HLA in healthy donors. In the PCR, 60 Vbeta and 13 Jbeta primers were used. The protocol was immunoSEQ multiplex PCR, while the TCRdb copy is restricted to in-frame clones and leaves out a portion. In the table there are under 130,000 clones, over 75% of which are singletons. Specimen: PBMCs. The receptors were sampled from a woman aged 40 to 50 in good health and CMV-seropositive.

The chain links TRBV4-1 to TRBJ1-1, with a weak D call TRBD1 (6 bases). The germline CDR1 and CDR2 sequences are MGHRA and YSYEKL. The CDR3 has 13 amino acids. The V end was cut by 2 bases, the J end by 8 bases, with 12 bases between. The DNA for the CDR3 is TGCGCCAGCAGCCAACCAGACAGGACGGAAGCTTTCTTT. It is translated as CASSQPDRTEAFF.

The chain couples TRBV6-1 to TRBJ1-5; no definite D call. The CDR3 consists of 15 residues. V lost 8 bases and J 0 bases, leaving 14 bases between the germline ends. Germline V gives CDR1 MNHNS, CDR2 SASEGT. The CDR3 coding sequence is TGTGCCAGCCGCGGGGAGATTTATAGCAATCAGCCCCAGCATTTT. This translates into CASRGEIYSNQPQHF.

The chain links TRBV5-1 to TRBJ1-1, with 8 bases lining up with TRBD1. The CDR3 contains 19 residues. Per the germline V gene, CDR1 is SGHRS and CDR2 is YFSETQ. Trimming removed 1 base from V and 1 base from J; junction bases left unmatched: 15. This CDR3 reads CASSLRSQGARSSNTEAFF. In DNA, the CDR3 is TGCGCCAGCAGCTTGAGGAGTCAGGGGGCACGATCCTCGAACACTGAAGCTTTCTTT.

This rearrangement joins TRBV27 to TRBJ2-7; D is unclear. V gave up 8 bases and J gave up 2 bases, with 7 bases separating them. Germline CDR1 reads MNHEY; CDR2 reads SMNVEV (reference sequence). CDR3 length equals 11 residues. This CDR3 reads CASSRPYEQYF. The DNA of the CDR3 is TGTGCCAGCTCTAGGCCCTACGAGCAGTACTTC.

J is TRBJ1-5 and V is TRBV5-8; 7 positions match TRBD1. Germline CDR1 SGHTS, CDR2 YDEGEE. The length of the CDR3 is 14 residues. V was clipped by 6 bases and J by 0 bases; unmatched bases: 3. CDR3: CASTDRDSNQPQHF. The CDR3 DNA is TGTGCCAGCACTGACAGGGATAGCAATCAGCCCCAGCATTTT.

The chain is built from TRBV5-1 and TRBJ2-6; TRBD2 might be the D (6 bases). The CDR3 extends over 17 amino acids. V was clipped by 2 bases and J by 0 bases, with 12 bases between them. Germline V gives CDR1 SGHRS, CDR2 YFSETQ. This CDR3 is CASSFSAGPSGANVLTF. The CDR3 nucleotides are TGCGCCAGCAGCTTCTCGGCGGGACCCTCTGGGGCCAACGTCCTGACTTTC.

CDR3 region: CASSLAGTGPGNTIYF. CDR3 in DNA: TGTGCCAGCAGCTTAGCAGGGACAGGGCCTGGAAACACCATATATTTT. This chain links TRBV7-9 with TRBJ1-3; 9 bases agree with TRBD1. CDR1 and CDR2 from the germline V gene are SEHNR and FQNEAQ (reference sequence). J lost 2 bases, V lost 0 bases, and 2 bases had no gene match. The CDR3 has 16 residues.

The chain carries TRBV7-3 and TRBJ1-3; weak D call: TRBD1 (6 bases). This CDR3 spans 16 amino acids. The V end was cut by 1 base, the J end by 3 bases, with 13 bases between. Germline CDR1 SGHTA, CDR2 FQGTGA. In DNA form, the CDR3 reads TGTGCCAGCAGCTTAAATTCGAGGGGGAATGGAAACACCATATATTTT. Protein sequence: CASSLNSRGNGNTIYF.

This clone showed up just once. This chain uses TRBV12-5 with TRBJ2-7; 7 nucleotides agree with TRBD1. Germline CDR1 LGHNT, CDR2 FRNRAP. The CDR3 spans 15 residues. The V segment lost 1 base and the J segment 5 bases; nucleotides outside the gene matches: 8. The CDR3 spells CASGLGTGVRNEQYF. The CDR3 nucleotides are TGTGCTAGTGGTTTGGGTACAGGGGTCAGGAACGAGCAGTACTTC.

V gene TRBV5-1 combines with J gene TRBJ2-3; 8 positions agree with TRBD1. Germline V lookup: CDR1 SGHRS, CDR2 YFSETQ. This CDR3 is 15 amino acids long. With V trimmed by 2 bases and J by 6 bases, 8 bases remained unmatched. The CDR3: CASSLRTGRGDTQYF. In DNA form, the CDR3 reads TGCGCCAGCAGCTTAAGGACAGGGCGAGGCGATACGCAGTATTTT.

The chain recombines TRBV28 with TRBJ2-7; 9 bases align to TRBD1. The V and J ends lost 5 bases and 5 bases, in that order; junction bases with no gene match: 10. Germline CDR1 and CDR2: MDHEN and SYDVKM. CDR3 length: 15 amino acids. CDR3 amino acids: CASSTIGTGSDEQYF. The DNA of the CDR3 is TGTGCCAGCAGTACCATTGGGACAGGGAGCGACGAGCAGTACTTC.

The J gene is TRBJ1-6, the V gene TRBV18, with D possibly TRBD1 on 5 matching bases. The V gene lost 6 bases and the J gene lost 0 bases, with 12 bases spanning the gap. This CDR3 contains 16 residues. Germline CDR1 KGHSH, CDR2 LQKENI. CDR3 loop: CASSAKGLSYNSPLHF. The CDR3 region has the DNA TGTGCCAGCTCCGCCAAGGGGCTCTCCTATAATTCACCCCTCCACTTT.

With regard to this clone: Compared with germline, one end of the junction differs, possibly owing to a read error. This chain uses TRBV5-1 with TRBJ2-1, with D hard to call. The CDR3 loop spans 13 amino acids. The germline CDR1 and CDR2 sequences are SGHRS and YFSETQ. The CDR3: CAGSLALPPEQFF. DNA of the CDR3: TGCGCCGGCAGCTTGGCTCTACCTCCTGAGCAGTTCTTC.